This TCR beta chain derives from a study of Graves' ophthalmopathy and Graves' hyperthyroidism. Overall study findings and caveats: With around 88% sensitivity and roughly 80% specificity, a 13-signature model separated ophthalmopathy from stable hyperthyroidism.

This CDR3 is 14 amino acids long. The V segment lost 7 bases and the J segment 5 bases; nucleotides outside the gene matches: 6. Germline CDR1 is SGDLS and CDR2 is YYNGEE. The table lists this clonotype with many counts. Its specificity is unknown. For donors with ophthalmopathy, the disease showed moderate-to-severe activity, reached CAS ≥3 and NOSPECS ≥4, and had lasted under 3 months. A volume of 8 to 10 ml of fresh peripheral blood supplied the PBMCs. Investigators amplified TCR beta CDR3 regions from RNA transcripts. Second-round multiplex PCR came after a first-round RT-PCR that employed HTBI primers. Using its own MiXCR run on the multiplex PCR reads, TCRdb lists one record per CDR3 protein. The sample lists about 400,000 distinct CDR3 sequences, approximately 20% seen once, with 1.6% in the top ten.

The sequencing sample was made of peripheral blood. The chain has TRBV9 and TRBJ2-7; 13 bases agree with TRBD2. The TCR comes from a young woman with Graves' ophthalmopathy. CDR3 sequence (DNA): TGTGCCAGCGCCTCCGGGACTAGCGGGGACGAGCAGTACTTC. It specifies CASASGTSGDEQYF.